These T cell receptor beta chains were read from a single sample in a study of T cell responses to AZD1222 COVID-19 vaccine. Using immunoSEQ multiplex PCR, the repertoire was profiled, and TCRdb retains in-frame clones only, with some absent. The table records fewer than 130,000 clones, nearly 90% of them present only once. The sample here was peripheral blood, taken on day 0 of AZD1222 vaccination. The receptors were sampled from an adult in good health. Each CDR3 is given with its conserved first and last residue. A D gene is named only where the DNA matches it firmly. Clone size is shown for a subset of rows, as once, few, many or a class of expanded clone.

v_gene	d_gene	j_gene	abundance	CDR3aa	CDR3nt
TRBV24-1	NA	TRBJ2-5	NA	CATRLSGTRKVAQYF	TGTGCCACCAGACTCTCCGGGACACGGAAGGTGGCCCAGTACTTC
TRBV7-9	NA	TRBJ2-7	once	CASSLDLGSGVYEQYF	TGTGCCAGCAGCTTAGATTTGGGCAGTGGGGTCTACGAGCAGTACTTC
TRBV9	TRBD1	TRBJ2-7	NA	CASSVDRASYEQYF	TGTGCCAGCAGCGTTGACAGGGCTTCCTACGAGCAGTACTTC
TRBV7-3	TRBD2	TRBJ2-7	NA	CASSSRLAGVGEQYF	TGTGCCAGCAGCTCCCGGCTAGCGGGAGTAGGCGAGCAGTACTTC
TRBV7-9	TRBD1	TRBJ1-2	NA	CASSLPTGPRDYGYTF	TGTGCCAGCAGCTTACCGACAGGGCCCCGGGACTATGGCTACACCTTC
TRBV6-5	TRBD1	TRBJ1-1	NA	CASSYATGGRTEAFF	TGTGCCAGCAGTTACGCGACAGGGGGACGAACTGAAGCTTTCTTT
TRBV5-8	NA	TRBJ2-4	NA	CASSIGVTLAKNIQYF	TGTGCCAGCAGCATCGGGGTAACACTAGCCAAAAACATTCAGTACTTC
TRBV12-3/TRBV12-4	TRBD1	TRBJ1-1	NA	CASSRDRGIWAFF	TGTGCCAGCAGTAGGGACAGGGGAATTTGGGCTTTCTTT
TRBV19	NA	TRBJ1-3	once	CASSMDFSGNTIYF	TGTGCCAGTAGTATGGACTTCTCTGGAAACACCATATATTTT
TRBV28	TRBD1	TRBJ1-5	NA	CASSLEQGRQPQHF	TGTGCCAGCAGTTTAGAACAGGGGAGGCAGCCCCAGCATTTT
TRBV9	TRBD1	TRBJ2-2	NA	CASSVGQGSVGELFF	TGTGCCAGCAGCGTGGGACAGGGGTCCGTCGGGGAGCTGTTTTTT
TRBV19	TRBD1	TRBJ1-5	NA	CASSVQGFNQPQHF	TGTGCCAGTAGTGTACAGGGGTTTAATCAGCCCCAGCATTTT
TRBV9	NA	TRBJ1-1	NA	CASSVVQGVNTEAFF	TGTGCCAGCAGCGTAGTGCAAGGGGTGAACACTGAAGCTTTCTTT
TRBV3-1/TRBV3-2	NA	TRBJ1-2	NA	CASSQAASTNYGYTF	TGTGCCAGCAGCCAAGCGGCAAGCACTAACTATGGCTACACCTTC
TRBV5-6	TRBD1	TRBJ1-5	NA	CASSHQGGGQPQHF	TGTGCCAGCAGCCATCAGGGGGGCGGTCAGCCCCAGCATTTT
TRBV12-3/TRBV12-4	TRBD1	TRBJ1-2	NA	CASSLEGAGGYTF	TGTGCCAGCAGTTTGGAGGGGGCGGGAGGCTACACCTTC
TRBV6-1	NA	TRBJ2-5	NA	CASSEQAGETQYF	TGTGCCAGCAGTGAACAAGCGGGAGAGACCCAGTACTTC
TRBV27	TRBD2	TRBJ2-2	NA	CASSRQAGGTGELFF	TGTGCCAGCAGCCGACAAGCGGGGGGCACCGGGGAGCTGTTTTTT
TRBV7-9	NA	TRBJ2-3	NA	CASSLRGNVADTQYF	TGTGCCAGCAGCTTAAGGGGGAATGTGGCAGATACGCAGTATTTT
TRBV2	NA	TRBJ1-6	NA	CASSEVRDSPLHF	TGTGCCAGCAGTGAAGTCCGGGATTCACCCCTCCACTTT
TRBV20-1	NA	TRBJ2-2	few	CSASKGRANTGELFF	TGCAGTGCTAGTAAAGGGAGAGCGAACACCGGGGAGCTGTTTTTT
TRBV27	TRBD1	TRBJ1-2	NA	CASGLRDRDYGYTF	TGTGCCAGCGGACTCCGGGACAGAGACTATGGCTACACCTTC
TRBV7-9	NA	TRBJ1-1	once	CASSPGGHMNTEAFF	TGTGCCAGCAGCCCCGGGGGGCACATGAACACTGAAGCTTTCTTT
TRBV7-8	TRBD1	TRBJ2-7	NA	CASSPRDRGLGEQYF	TGTGCCAGCAGCCCCCGGGACAGGGGGTTAGGCGAGCAGTACTTC
TRBV6-1	NA	TRBJ1-5	NA	CASSEGGSWQPQHF	TGTGCCAGCAGTGAGGGGGGCAGTTGGCAGCCCCAGCATTTT
TRBV7-9	NA	TRBJ2-5	NA	CASSFETGDQYF	TGTGCCAGCAGCTTTGAGACAGGAGACCAGTACTTC
TRBV28	TRBD1	TRBJ2-2	NA	CASSKGTAHTGELFF	TGTGCCAGCAGTAAAGGGACAGCTCACACCGGGGAGCTGTTTTTT
TRBV6-6	TRBD1	TRBJ1-5	NA	CASSYSTGSNQPQHF	TGTGCCAGCAGTTATTCGACAGGGAGCAATCAGCCCCAGCATTTT
TRBV5-1	TRBD1	TRBJ1-5	NA	CASRPDRANQPQHF	TGCGCCAGCAGACCGGACAGGGCCAATCAGCCCCAGCATTTT
TRBV2	NA	TRBJ1-5	NA	CASNLGRSNQPQHF	TGTGCCAGCAACTTGGGACGGAGCAATCAGCCCCAGCATTTT
TRBV11-2	NA	TRBJ2-7	once	CASSPSTQVGYEQYF	TGTGCCAGCAGCCCCTCTACCCAGGTGGGATACGAGCAGTACTTC
TRBV7-3	NA	TRBJ1-1	NA	CASHREPNTEAFF	TGTGCCAGTCACAGGGAACCGAACACTGAAGCTTTCTTT
TRBV27	NA	TRBJ2-7	NA	CASSSGRALREQYF	TGTGCCAGCAGTTCGGGCAGGGCCCTACGTGAGCAGTACTTC
TRBV6-2/TRBV6-3	NA	TRBJ2-1	once	CASSYGQNYRNEQFF	TGTGCCAGCAGTTACGGGCAGAACTACAGGAATGAGCAGTTCTTC
TRBV12-3/TRBV12-4	NA	TRBJ2-2	NA	CASSLAPGELFF	TGTGCCAGCAGTTTAGCACCCGGGGAGCTGTTTTTT
TRBV28	NA	TRBJ1-1	NA	CASRRGGPPQDTEAFF	TGTGCCAGCAGGCGAGGTGGACCACCTCAGGACACTGAAGCTTTCTTT
TRBV6-5	NA	TRBJ2-1	NA	CASTDFYEQFF	TGTGCCAGCACGGACTTTTATGAGCAGTTCTTC
TRBV11-2	NA	TRBJ2-5	NA	CASSLGASLAQYF	TGTGCCAGCAGCTTAGGGGCCTCCTTGGCCCAGTACTTC
TRBV5-6	NA	TRBJ1-4	NA	CASSSGLGEKLFF	TGTGCCAGCAGCTCGGGGCTCGGGGAAAAACTGTTTTTT
TRBV19	NA	TRBJ2-4	NA	CASTPRGAWGNIQYF	TGTGCCAGTACCCCGCGGGGCGCCTGGGGAAACATTCAGTACTTC
TRBV19	NA	TRBJ1-1	once	CASGGGDTEAFF	TGTGCCAGTGGTGGGGGAGACACTGAAGCTTTCTTT
TRBV28	NA	TRBJ1-2	NA	CASSAPGLANYGYTF	TGTGCCAGCAGTGCCCCCGGGTTAGCTAACTATGGCTACACCTTC
TRBV7-8	NA	TRBJ1-1	NA	CASSFMASVNTEAFF	TGTGCCAGCAGCTTCATGGCTTCTGTGAACACTGAAGCTTTCTTT
TRBV10-1	NA	TRBJ1-5	NA	CASSPSGNQPQHF	TGCGCCAGCAGCCCCAGCGGCAATCAGCCCCAGCATTTT
TRBV23-1	NA	TRBJ1-6	few	CASLRPGPNSYNSPLHF	TGCGCCAGTCTTCGCCCGGGACCGAACTCCTATAATTCACCCCTCCACTTT
TRBV7-8	NA	TRBJ2-7	NA	CASSRSAPALEQYF	TGTGCCAGCAGCCGTTCGGCCCCAGCGCTAGAGCAGTACTTC
TRBV11-2	NA	TRBJ2-5	NA	CASSSPSPFQETQYF	TGTGCCAGCAGCTCCCCCTCCCCCTTCCAAGAGACCCAGTACTTC
TRBV7-2	TRBD2	TRBJ2-1	NA	CASSLEARGATYDEQFF	TGTGCCAGCAGCTTAGAAGCGCGGGGGGCGACCTACGATGAGCAGTTCTTC
TRBV9	TRBD2	TRBJ2-7	once	CASSVGSRWLAGEEQYF	TGTGCCAGCAGCGTAGGAAGTAGGTGGCTAGCGGGAGAGGAGCAGTACTTC
TRBV29-1	TRBD2	TRBJ2-1	NA	CSVDSGGGYNEQFF	TGCAGCGTTGATAGCGGGGGGGGCTACAATGAGCAGTTCTTC
TRBV19	NA	TRBJ1-5	NA	CASGQGYTAQHF	TGTGCCAGTGGTCAGGGATACACGGCCCAGCATTTT
TRBV6-6	TRBD1	TRBJ1-4	NA	CASSSGVQGGNEKLFF	TGTGCCAGCAGTTCTGGAGTCCAGGGGGGGAATGAAAAACTGTTTTTT
TRBV27	NA	TRBJ1-1	NA	CASSRGGGIGRDTEAFF	TGTGCCAGCAGTCGCGGCGGGGGCATCGGTAGGGACACTGAAGCTTTCTTT
TRBV11-2	NA	TRBJ1-1	NA	CASSLGGQGRRPDF	TGTGCCAGCAGCTTAGGGGGGCAGGGGCGACGCCCCGACTTT
TRBV18	TRBD2	TRBJ2-7	NA	CASSPRLAGTYEQYF	TGTGCCAGCTCACCGAGACTAGCGGGAACCTACGAGCAGTACTTC